Shown below are 29 T cell receptor beta chains from a single sample sequenced in a study of CD8 T cells in ankylosing spondylitis. TCRdb recomputed calls from the 5' RACE reads with MiXCR, one row per CDR3 protein. The sample holds 300,000 to 350,000 distinct CDR3 sequences, more than 9% seen once. The sequenced sample was blood, either unsorted or a sorted T cell fraction (not recorded which). All receptors come from a female donor with ankylosing spondylitis or in good health (not recorded which).

This clonotype was recorded at least ten times. The rearrangement uses TRBV3-1 and TRBJ2-3; 11 positions match TRBD2. After removal of 2 bases from V and 10 bases from J, the junction contained 8 bases not matched to a gene. The CDR3 runs to 15 residues. CDR1 is LGHDT, CDR2 YNNKEL, per germline (reference sequence). CDR3 bases: TGTGCCAGCAGCCAAACCGGGACTAGCGGTCGAGCGCAGTATTTT. Translating gives CASSQTGTSGRAQYF.

This clonotype was counted at least ten times. The rearrangement uses TRBV6-6 and TRBJ2-5; D might be TRBD1 or TRBD2, each matching 5 bases. V lost 5 bases, J lost 10 bases, and 14 bases lay in between. CDR1 MNHNY and CDR2 SVGAGI come from the germline V gene (reference sequence). This CDR3 contains 12 residues. Written as DNA, the CDR3 is TGTGCCAGCAGTCGGGGCATTGATAACCAGTACTTC. Its protein product is CASSRGIDNQYF.

This clonotype has just one count. This chain links TRBV18 with TRBJ1-6; D gene uncertain. The germline V gene has CDR1 KGHSH and CDR2 LQKENI. V lost 3 bases to trimming and J lost 6 bases, with 18 bases between them. The CDR3 has 17 amino acids. CDR3 region: CASSPLSEPRGNSPLHF. Written as DNA, the CDR3 is TGTGCCAGCTCACCTCTTTCTGAGCCTCGGGGTAATTCACCCCTCCACTTT.

The rearrangement links TRBV30 to TRBJ1-1; 11 bases agree with TRBD1. Germline values: CDR1 GTSNPN, CDR2 SVGIG (reference sequence). Trimming cost V 2 bases and J 6 bases; bases outside gene matches: 8. The CDR3 totals 15 residues. CDR3 sequence: CAWSSLGQGAAEAFF. For the CDR3, the DNA is TGTGCCTGGAGTTCCCTTGGACAGGGGGCCGCTGAAGCTTTCTTT.

This clonotype was recorded at least ten times. The rearrangement uses TRBV5-1 and TRBJ2-3; 10 bases are shared with TRBD2. With 4 bases clipped from V and 6 bases from J, the junction kept 11 bases outside the gene matches. The CDR3 loop spans 16 amino acids. CDR1 and CDR2 from the germline V gene are SGHRS and YFSETQ. CDR3 in amino acids: CASSLFGLAVGDTQYF. The CDR3 region has the DNA TGCGCCAGCAGCCTATTTGGACTAGCGGTGGGGGATACGCAGTATTTT.

This clonotype appeared many times. The V call is TRBV6-4, the J call TRBJ2-1, with D possibly matching TRBD2 (6 bases). Trimming cost V 6 bases and J 4 bases, with 13 bases left between them. The CDR3 sequence is 14 residues long. The germline gives CDR1 MRHNA, CDR2 SNTAGT. The DNA for the CDR3 is TGTGCCAGCAGCTCCGAGGGACTTTACAATGAGCAGTTCTTC. Protein: CASSSEGLYNEQFF.

This clonotype was counted many times. The chain links TRBV20-1 to TRBJ2-2; D not certain. Germline V gene data show CDR1 as DFQATT and CDR2 as SNEGSKA (reference sequence). There are 13 residues in the CDR3. Trimming took 0 bases from V and 4 from J, leaving 6 bases between them. The CDR3 loop is CSAREGLTGELFF. The CDR3 DNA reads TGCAGTGCTAGAGAGGGTCTCACCGGGGAGCTGTTTTTT.

This clonotype was observed a handful of times. CDR3 residues: CASSFSGGTGELFF. The DNA of the CDR3 is TGTGCCAGCAGCTTTTCAGGGGGCACCGGGGAGCTGTTTTTT. The rearrangement links TRBV11-2 to TRBJ2-2; 7 nucleotides agree with TRBD1. The germline CDR1 and CDR2 sequences are SGHAT and FQNNGV. V lost 3 bases to trimming and J lost 4 bases; unmatched junction nucleotides: 2. The length of the CDR3 is 14 residues.

This clonotype occurred a few times. The chain combines TRBV7-2 with TRBJ2-1; D may be TRBD2 (5 bases). Trimming left V 3 bases short and J 9 bases short, with 12 bases between. Per germline, CDR1 SGHTA and CDR2 FQGNSA. This CDR3 contains 13 residues. The CDR3 protein is CASSFPGLGEQFF. The CDR3 nucleotides are TGTGCCAGCAGCTTCCCTGGACTTGGTGAGCAGTTCTTC.

Ten or more counts support this clonotype. V is TRBV9 and J is TRBJ1-1; tentative D call: TRBD1 (6 bases). Germline V gene lookup returns CDR1 SGDLS and CDR2 YYNGEE. V was cut by 3 bases and J by 0 bases, with 15 bases left in between. This CDR3 region has 16 residues. CDR3 bases: TGTGCCAGCAGCGGGGAACAGGGATTCATGAACACTGAAGCTTTCTTT. Its protein product is CASSGEQGFMNTEAFF. The entire variable domain, with the rest obtained from reference TRBV9 and TRBJ1-1, is as follows: DSGVTQTPKHLITATGQRVTLRCSPRSGDLSVYWYQQSLDQGLQFLIQYYNGEERAKGNILERFSAQQFPDLHSELNLSSLELGDSALYFCASSGEQGFMNTEAFFGQGTRLTVV.

The sample holds many counts of this clonotype. The chain links TRBV20-1 to TRBJ1-1; D is uncertain. The V gene's germline CDR1 is DFQATT and CDR2 SNEGSKA (reference sequence). CDR3 length equals 12 residues. Trimming cost V 3 bases and J 0 bases, with 5 bases left between them. The CDR3 sequence: CSARHLNTEAFF. DNA of the CDR3: TGCAGTGCTAGGCACCTGAACACTGAAGCTTTCTTT.

This clonotype occurred many times. V gene TRBV5-1 combines with J gene TRBJ2-1; the D call may be TRBD1 or TRBD2 (6 bases each). Germline V CDR1 and CDR2: SGHRS, YFSETQ. The CDR3 length is 13 residues. The V and J ends lost 7 bases and 1 base respectively, with 9 bases between them. The DNA for the CDR3 is TGCGCCAGCCGGGGGCTTTCCTACAATGAGCAGTTCTTC. Its protein is CASRGLSYNEQFF.

As regards this clonotype: This may be a read error, as it is one base from a much larger clone. The conserved closing phenylalanine or tryptophan is absent in this CDR3, likely reflecting a read error. The J gene is TRBJ2-7, the V gene TRBV18; D ambiguous. Germline loops: CDR1 KGHSH, CDR2 LQKENI. V was shortened by 6 bases and J by 2 bases, with 5 bases between the two germline ends. The CDR3 is 11 residues long. This CDR3 reads CASSPPYEQYL. The CDR3 region has the DNA TGTGCCAGCTCTCCCCCCTACGAGCAGTACCTC.

To note about this clonotype: A read error is possible here, since a much larger clone lies one base away. The V gene is TRBV20-1, the J gene TRBJ2-3; tentatively, D is TRBD2 (5 bases). Germline V gene sequence: CDR1 DFQATT, CDR2 SNEGSKA (reference sequence). Trimming cost V 3 bases and J 4 bases, with 23 bases left between them. The CDR3 covers 17 residues. CDR3 amino acids: CSASSSWSPHGADTQYF. The CDR3 nucleotides read TGCAGTGCTAGTTCTAGCTGGAGTCCCCACGGGGCAGATACGCAGTATTTT.

This clonotype has ten or more counts. The CDR3 DNA is TGCGCCAGCAGCCAGACTAAGACAGGGGACTATGGCTACACCTTC. Its protein is CASSQTKTGDYGYTF. The rearrangement uses TRBV5-1 and TRBJ1-2; 8 nucleotides agree with TRBD1. The germline gives CDR1 SGHRS, CDR2 YFSETQ. J lost 3 bases, V lost 4 bases, and 8 bases had no gene match. The CDR3 spans 15 residues.

This clonotype was counted ten times or more. The chain uses TRBV20-1 and TRBJ1-1; D is unresolved. Germline V lookup: CDR1 DFQATT, CDR2 SNEGSKA (reference sequence). The CDR3 contains 14 residues. The CDR3 reads CSLAGSILGTEAFF. The CDR3 nucleotides are TGCAGCCTGGCAGGTTCGATCTTGGGGACTGAAGCTTTCTTT.

This clonotype has at least ten counts. The chain employs TRBV28 and TRBJ1-2; perhaps TRBD1 as D (6 bases). Germline V lookup: CDR1 MDHEN, CDR2 SYDVKM. Trimming removed 10 bases from V and 4 bases from J, with 16 bases in between. CDR3 length: 13 residues. The CDR3 loop is CATVDRRSYGYTF. In nucleotides, the CDR3 is TGTGCCACCGTGGACAGACGGTCCTATGGCTACACCTTC.

This clonotype was observed at least ten times. V is TRBV20-1 and J is TRBJ2-5, with 8 bases identical to TRBD1. The CDR3 consists of 13 residues. Trimming took 8 bases from V and 4 from J; bases not matched to a gene: 9. Per the germline V gene, CDR1 is DFQATT and CDR2 is SNEGSKA (reference sequence). The CDR3 loop reads CSPSRGRLETQYF. CDR3 coding DNA: TGCAGTCCTTCCAGGGGGCGCTTAGAGACCCAGTACTTC.

This clonotype was found many times. The rearrangement uses TRBV20-1 and TRBJ1-5, with D uncertain. Trimming left V 0 bases short and J 3 bases short, with 15 bases between. Germline V gene lookup returns CDR1 DFQATT and CDR2 SNEGSKA (reference sequence). This CDR3 has 16 amino acids. The CDR3 sequence: CSARDSGEAINQPQHF. Here the CDR3 DNA reads TGCAGTGCTAGAGATTCGGGAGAGGCCATCAATCAGCCCCAGCATTTT.

This clonotype was picked up one time. V gene TRBV20-1 combines with J gene TRBJ2-1; perhaps D is TRBD1 or TRBD2 (6 bases each). Trimming took off 5 bases at V and 10 bases at J, with 15 bases between the two ends. The CDR3 has 12 amino acids. CDR1 and CDR2 (germline): DFQATT, SNEGSKA (reference sequence). The CDR3: CSAGGHLMEQFF. The CDR3 DNA is TGCAGTGCTGGGGGGCATTTAATGGAGCAGTTCTTC.

Many counts were recorded for this clonotype. The J gene is TRBJ2-7, the V gene TRBV5-1, with 8 bases identical to TRBD2. V lost 0 bases, J lost 4 bases, and 6 bases stayed unmatched. Germline CDR1 and CDR2: SGHRS and YFSETQ. There are 15 residues in the CDR3. Here the CDR3 DNA reads TGCGCCAGCAGCTTGGCTACCAGCGGGGGATACGAGCAGTACTTC. Amino acid sequence: CASSLATSGGYEQYF.

This clonotype was recorded many times. One junction end disagrees with the germline gene, perhaps due to a read error. This chain's CDR3 is CASSLGGPPALF. The DNA for the CDR3 is TGTGCCAGCAGCTTGGGTGGTCCTCCGGCCCTCTTC. V gene TRBV5-4 combines with J gene TRBJ2-1; D uncertain. Germline values: CDR1 SGHNT, CDR2 YYREEE (reference sequence). This CDR3 comprises 12 residues. The whole variable domain, remainder taken from reference TRBV5-4 and TRBJ2-1, is ETGVTQSPTHLIKTRGQQVTLRCSSQSGHNTVSWYQQALGQGPQFIFQYYREEENGRGNFPPRFSGLQFPNYSSELNVNALELDDSALYLCASSLGGPPALFGPGTRLTVL.

Many counts were recorded for this clonotype. This sequence joins TRBV5-1 and TRBJ2-1, with 7 bases that match TRBD2. CDR1 is SGHRS, CDR2 YFSETQ, per germline. V gave up 0 bases and J gave up 6 bases; unmatched junction bases: 9. The CDR3 is made up of 16 amino acids. CDR3 amino acids: CASSLAGGRGSNEQFF. For the CDR3, the DNA is TGCGCCAGCAGCTTGGCGGGGGGACGGGGCTCCAATGAGCAGTTCTTC. Complete variable domain (other parts from reference TRBV5-1 and TRBJ2-1): KAGVTQTPRYLIKTRGQQVTLSCSPISGHRSVSWYQQTPGQGLQFLFEYFSETQRNKGNFPGRFSGRQFSNSRSEMNVSTLELGDSALYLCASSLAGGRGSNEQFFGPGTRLTVL.

This clonotype has ten or more counts. V is TRBV5-1 and J is TRBJ2-1, with 12 bases that match TRBD2. V shed 0 bases, J shed 9 bases, and the junction held 10 bases outside the gene matches. This CDR3 spans 17 amino acids. Germline CDR1 is SGHRS and CDR2 is YFSETQ. CDR3 residues: CASSLAASGGAAIEQFF. For the CDR3, the DNA is TGCGCCAGCAGCTTGGCAGCTAGCGGGGGGGCGGCGATTGAGCAGTTCTTC.

This clonotype was counted ten times or more. The chain employs TRBV5-1 and TRBJ2-1; D is undetermined. Germline V lookup: CDR1 SGHRS, CDR2 YFSETQ. Trimming pared 0 bases from V and 7 bases from J, leaving 11 bases between. This CDR3 is built from 14 residues. Here the CDR3 reads CASSLVVAGNEQFF. The DNA for the CDR3 is TGCGCCAGCAGCTTGGTTGTAGCTGGGAATGAGCAGTTCTTC.

The gene calls are TRBV6-1 and TRBJ2-3, with 8 bases aligning to TRBD2. The CDR3 length is 15 residues. V lost 5 bases, J lost 0 bases, and 4 bases stayed unmatched. Germline V gene sequence: CDR1 MNHNS, CDR2 SASEGT. Here the CDR3 reads CASSTTSGSTDTQYF. As DNA, the CDR3 is TGTGCCAGCAGTACAACTAGCGGCAGCACAGATACGCAGTATTTT.

This clonotype has a handful of counts. The chain joins TRBV27 to TRBJ2-4, with TRBD1 identical over 8 bases. There are 11 residues in the CDR3. V gave up 4 bases and J gave up 16 bases; unmatched junction bases: 6. Germline V CDR1 and CDR2: MNHEY, SMNVEV (reference sequence). CDR3 amino acids: CASSSTGVSYF. CDR3 sequence (DNA): TGTGCCAGCAGTTCGACAGGGGTTTCCTACTTC.

This clonotype was counted ten times or more. The rearrangement uses TRBV20-1 and TRBJ2-1, with D hard to call. V was shortened by 6 bases and J by 1 base, with 13 bases between the two germline ends. Germline CDR1 DFQATT, CDR2 SNEGSKA (reference sequence). This CDR3 is built from 14 residues. CDR3 in amino acids: CSAGEVTSYNEQFF. CDR3 coding DNA: TGCAGTGCCGGAGAGGTAACTTCCTACAATGAGCAGTTCTTC.

J is TRBJ2-3 and V is TRBV28; 7 nucleotides agree with TRBD2. This CDR3 is built from 15 residues. The trim removed 3 bases at V and 1 base at J, leaving 4 bases unmatched. Germline CDR1 is MDHEN and CDR2 is SYDVKM. In DNA, the CDR3 is TGTGCCAGCAGTTTTGTACGGGGGGGCACAGATACGCAGTATTTT. Amino acid sequence: CASSFVRGGTDTQYF.